This TCR beta chain was captured in a study of early T cells in non-severe SARS-CoV-2 infection. V shed 3 bases, J shed 0 bases, and the junction held 14 bases outside the gene matches. The CDR3 is 20 amino acids. Germline V gene sequence: CDR1 SGHRS, CDR2 YFSETQ. The TCR library protocol was used to attach unique molecular identifiers. These identifiers were attached to individual cDNA molecules. TCRdb re-analysed the 5' RACE reads in MiXCR, keeping a single row per CDR3 protein. Here the sample spans tens of thousands of distinct CDR3 sequences, around 12% being singletons. The source of this sequence is an adult who was a healthcare worker with PCR-confirmed SARS-CoV-2 infection or an uninfected control (not recorded which). The donor label of this sample is uncertain. The J gene is TRBJ2-3, the V gene TRBV5-1, with 12 nucleotides matching TRBD2. The sequences come from whole blood, collected at baseline. The CDR3 sequence: CASSWQSTSGGTTSTDTQYF. In nucleotides, the CDR3 is TGCGCCAGCAGCTGGCAATCGACTAGCGGGGGAACTACTAGCACAGATACGCAGTATTTT.